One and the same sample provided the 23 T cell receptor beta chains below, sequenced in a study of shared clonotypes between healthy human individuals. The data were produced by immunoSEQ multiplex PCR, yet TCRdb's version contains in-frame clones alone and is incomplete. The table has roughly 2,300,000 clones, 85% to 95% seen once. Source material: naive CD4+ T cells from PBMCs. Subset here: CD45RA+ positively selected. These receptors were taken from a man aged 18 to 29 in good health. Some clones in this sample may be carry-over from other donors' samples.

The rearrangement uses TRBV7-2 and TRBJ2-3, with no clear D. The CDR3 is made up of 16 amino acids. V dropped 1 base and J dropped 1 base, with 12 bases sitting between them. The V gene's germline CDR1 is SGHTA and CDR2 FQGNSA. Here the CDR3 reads CASSLGAVGGTDTQYF. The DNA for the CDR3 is TGTGCCAGCAGCTTAGGGGCCGTAGGCGGCACAGATACGCAGTATTTT. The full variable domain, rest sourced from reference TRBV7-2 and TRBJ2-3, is GAGVSQSPSNKVTEKGKDVELRCDPISGHTALYWYRQSLGQGLEFLIYFQGNSAPDKSGLPSDRFSAERTGGSVSTLTIQRTQQEDSAVYLCASSLGAVGGTDTQYFGPGTRLTVL.

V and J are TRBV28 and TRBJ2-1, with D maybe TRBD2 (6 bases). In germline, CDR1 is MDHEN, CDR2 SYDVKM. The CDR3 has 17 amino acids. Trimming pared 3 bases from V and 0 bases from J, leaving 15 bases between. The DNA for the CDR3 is TGTGCCAGCAGTTTGGGCGGGGCTCCAAGCTCCTACAATGAGCAGTTCTTC. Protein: CASSLGGAPSSYNEQFF. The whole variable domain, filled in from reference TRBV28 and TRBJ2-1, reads DVKVTQSSRYLVKRTGEKVFLECVQDMDHENMFWYRQDPGLGLRLIYFSYDVKMKEKGDIPEGYSVSREKKERFSLILESASTNQTSMYLCASSLGGAPSSYNEQFFGPGTRLTVL.

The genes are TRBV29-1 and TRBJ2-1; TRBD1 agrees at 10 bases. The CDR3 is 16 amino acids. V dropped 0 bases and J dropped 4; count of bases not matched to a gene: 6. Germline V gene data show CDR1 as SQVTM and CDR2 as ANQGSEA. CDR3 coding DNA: TGCAGCGTTGAAGATCCCGGACAGGGGGGTTACAATGAGCAGTTCTTC. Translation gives CSVEDPGQGGYNEQFF.

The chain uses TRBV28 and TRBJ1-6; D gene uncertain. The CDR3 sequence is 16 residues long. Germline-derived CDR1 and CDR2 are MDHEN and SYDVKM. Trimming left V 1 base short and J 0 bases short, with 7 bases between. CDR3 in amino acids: CASSLSGSSYNSPLHF. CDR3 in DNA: TGTGCCAGCAGTTTATCTGGAAGCTCCTATAATTCACCCCTCCACTTT.

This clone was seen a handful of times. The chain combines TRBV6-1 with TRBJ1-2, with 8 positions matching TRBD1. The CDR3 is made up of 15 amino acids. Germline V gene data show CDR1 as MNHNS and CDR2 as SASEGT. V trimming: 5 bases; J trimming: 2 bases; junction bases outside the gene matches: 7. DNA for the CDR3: TGTGCCAGCAGTATTCAGACAGGGGAAAACTATGGCTACACCTTC. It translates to CASSIQTGENYGYTF.

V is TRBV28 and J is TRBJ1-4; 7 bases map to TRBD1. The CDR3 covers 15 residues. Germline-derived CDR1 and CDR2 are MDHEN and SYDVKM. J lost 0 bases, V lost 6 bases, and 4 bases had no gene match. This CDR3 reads CASSLQGTTNEKLFF. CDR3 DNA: TGTGCCAGCAGCCTACAGGGGACAACTAATGAAAAACTGTTTTTT.

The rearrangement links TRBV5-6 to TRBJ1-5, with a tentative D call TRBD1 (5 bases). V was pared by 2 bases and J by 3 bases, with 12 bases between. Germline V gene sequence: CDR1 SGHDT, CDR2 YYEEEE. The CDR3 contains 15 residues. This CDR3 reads CASSFRGDYNQPQHF. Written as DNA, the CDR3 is TGTGCCAGCAGCTTTAGGGGCGACTACAATCAGCCCCAGCATTTT.

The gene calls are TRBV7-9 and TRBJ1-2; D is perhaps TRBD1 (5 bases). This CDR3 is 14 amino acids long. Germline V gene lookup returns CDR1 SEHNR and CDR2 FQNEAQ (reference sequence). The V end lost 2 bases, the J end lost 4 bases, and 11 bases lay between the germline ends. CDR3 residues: CASSLPGRTYGYTF. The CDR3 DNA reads TGTGCCAGCAGCTTACCGGGACGGACCTATGGCTACACCTTC.

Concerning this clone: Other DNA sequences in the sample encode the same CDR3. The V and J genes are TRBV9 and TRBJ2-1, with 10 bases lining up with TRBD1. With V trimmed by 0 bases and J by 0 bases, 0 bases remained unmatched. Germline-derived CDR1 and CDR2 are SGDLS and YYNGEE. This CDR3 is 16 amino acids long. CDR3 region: CASSVGQGASYNEQFF. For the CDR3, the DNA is TGTGCCAGCAGCGTAGGACAGGGGGCCTCCTACAATGAGCAGTTCTTC.

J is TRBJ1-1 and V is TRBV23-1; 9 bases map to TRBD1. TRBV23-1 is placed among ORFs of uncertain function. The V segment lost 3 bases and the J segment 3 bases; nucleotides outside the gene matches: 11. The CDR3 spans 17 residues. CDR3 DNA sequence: TGCGCCAGCAGTCACCCCCCGGGACAGGGAATGGACACTGAAGCTTTCTTT. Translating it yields CASSHPPGQGMDTEAFF.

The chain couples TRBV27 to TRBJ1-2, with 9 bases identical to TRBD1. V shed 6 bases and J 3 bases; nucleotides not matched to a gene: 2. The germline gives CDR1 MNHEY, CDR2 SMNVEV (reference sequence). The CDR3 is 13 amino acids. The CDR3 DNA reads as TGTGCCAGCAGCTACAGGGGGCACTATGGCTACACCTTC. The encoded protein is CASSYRGHYGYTF.

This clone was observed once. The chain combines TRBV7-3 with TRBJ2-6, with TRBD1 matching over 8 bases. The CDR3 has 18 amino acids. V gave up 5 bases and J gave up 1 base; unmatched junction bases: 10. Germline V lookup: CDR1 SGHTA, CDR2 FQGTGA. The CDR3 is CASSLQGQATSGANVLTF. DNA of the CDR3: TGTGCCAGCAGCCTCCAGGGACAGGCGACGTCTGGGGCCAACGTCCTGACTTTC.

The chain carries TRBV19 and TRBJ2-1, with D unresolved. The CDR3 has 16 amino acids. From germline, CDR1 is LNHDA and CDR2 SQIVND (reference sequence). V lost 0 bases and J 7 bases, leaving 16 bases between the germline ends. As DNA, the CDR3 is TGTGCCAGTAGTATAGATCAACAGTTGTCGTTAAATGAGCAGTTCTTC. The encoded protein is CASSIDQQLSLNEQFF.

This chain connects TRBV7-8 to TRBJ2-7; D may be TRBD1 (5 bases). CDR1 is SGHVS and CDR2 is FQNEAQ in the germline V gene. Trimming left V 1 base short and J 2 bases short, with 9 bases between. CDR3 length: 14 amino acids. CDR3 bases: TGTGCCAGCAGCTTAGTAGAGACAGCCTACGAGCAGTACTTC. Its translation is CASSLVETAYEQYF.

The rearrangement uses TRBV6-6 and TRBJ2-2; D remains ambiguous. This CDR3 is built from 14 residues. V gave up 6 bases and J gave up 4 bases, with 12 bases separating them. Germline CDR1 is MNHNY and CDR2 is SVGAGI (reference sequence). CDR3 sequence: CASRPGPITGELFF. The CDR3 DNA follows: TGTGCCAGCAGGCCCGGACCCATCACCGGGGAGCTGTTTTTT.

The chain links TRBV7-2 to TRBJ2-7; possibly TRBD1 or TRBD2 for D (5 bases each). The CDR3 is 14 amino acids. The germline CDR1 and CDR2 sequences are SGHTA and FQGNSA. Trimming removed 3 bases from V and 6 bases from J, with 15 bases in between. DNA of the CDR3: TGTGCCAGCAGCTTGGGTTTCGGGGCGGGCGAGCAGTACTTC. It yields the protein CASSLGFGAGEQYF.

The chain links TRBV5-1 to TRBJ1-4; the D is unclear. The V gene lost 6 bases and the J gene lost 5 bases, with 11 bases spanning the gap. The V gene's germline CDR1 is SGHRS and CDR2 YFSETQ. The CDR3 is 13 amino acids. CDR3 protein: CASKVSANEKLFF. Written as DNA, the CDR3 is TGCGCCAGCAAGGTGTCTGCAAATGAAAAACTGTTTTTT.

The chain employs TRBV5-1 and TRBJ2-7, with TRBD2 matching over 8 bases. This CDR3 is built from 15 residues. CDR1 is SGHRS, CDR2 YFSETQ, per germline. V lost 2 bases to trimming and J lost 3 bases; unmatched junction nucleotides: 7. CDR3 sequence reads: CASSLRAGAFYEQYF. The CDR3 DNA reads TGCGCCAGCAGCTTAAGAGCGGGGGCGTTCTACGAGCAGTACTTC.

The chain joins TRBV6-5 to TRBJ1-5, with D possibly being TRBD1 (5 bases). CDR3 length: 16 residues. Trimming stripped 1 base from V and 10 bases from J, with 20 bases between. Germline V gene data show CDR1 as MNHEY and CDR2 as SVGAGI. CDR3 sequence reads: CASSYWPGTDRYPQHF. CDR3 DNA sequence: TGTGCCAGCAGTTACTGGCCCGGGACGGATCGTTATCCCCAGCATTTT.

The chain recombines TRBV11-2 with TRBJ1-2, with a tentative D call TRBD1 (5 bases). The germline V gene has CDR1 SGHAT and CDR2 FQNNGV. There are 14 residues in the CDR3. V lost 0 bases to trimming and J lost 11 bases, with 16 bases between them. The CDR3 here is CASSLEAWPGGYTF. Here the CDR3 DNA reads TGTGCCAGCAGCTTAGAAGCGTGGCCCGGGGGTTACACCTTC.

DNA for the CDR3: TGTGCCAGCAGCGTAGAGGGCAGCTCCTACGAGCAGTACTTC. Its translation: CASSVEGSSYEQYF. This chain joins TRBV9 and TRBJ2-7; D is ambiguous. CDR3 size: 14 residues. Germline V gives CDR1 SGDLS, CDR2 YYNGEE. With 0 bases removed from V and 0 bases from J, the gap between germline ends came to 7 bases. The whole variable domain, remainder taken from reference TRBV9 and TRBJ2-7, is DSGVTQTPKHLITATGQRVTLRCSPRSGDLSVYWYQQSLDQGLQFLIQYYNGEERAKGNILERFSAQQFPDLHSELNLSSLELGDSALYFCASSVEGSSYEQYFGPGTRLTVT.

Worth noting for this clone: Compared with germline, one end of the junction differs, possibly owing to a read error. CDR3 nucleotides: TGTGCCAGCAGCCCTCGGGACTCCTCCGAGCAGTACTTC. Its translation is CASSPRDSSEQYF. The V gene is TRBV7-9, the J gene TRBJ2-7; perhaps TRBD2 as D (6 bases). The CDR3 is 13 residues long. Germline CDR1 SEHNR, CDR2 FQNEAQ (reference sequence). The full variable domain, rest sourced from reference TRBV7-9 and TRBJ2-7, is DTGVSQNPRHKITKRGQNVTFRCDPISEHNRLYWYRQTLGQGPEFLTYFQNEAQLEKSRLLSDRFSAERPKGSFSTLEIQRTEQGDSAMYLCASSPRDSSEQYFGPGTRLTVT.

Here the CDR3 reads CASSEIQGSKNIQYF. The CDR3 nucleotides read TGCGCCAGCAGCGAGATACAGGGTAGTAAAAACATTCAGTACTTC. The chain is built from TRBV5-1 and TRBJ2-4, with D tentatively TRBD1 (6 bases). There are 15 residues in the CDR3. The ends were cut back, 4 bases at V and 4 bases at J, with 15 bases in the middle. CDR1 SGHRS and CDR2 YFSETQ come from the germline V gene. Full variable domain (remainder filled in from reference TRBV5-1 and TRBJ2-4): KAGVTQTPRYLIKTRGQQVTLSCSPISGHRSVSWYQQTPGQGLQFLFEYFSETQRNKGNFPGRFSGRQFSNSRSEMNVSTLELGDSALYLCASSEIQGSKNIQYFGAGTRLSVL.